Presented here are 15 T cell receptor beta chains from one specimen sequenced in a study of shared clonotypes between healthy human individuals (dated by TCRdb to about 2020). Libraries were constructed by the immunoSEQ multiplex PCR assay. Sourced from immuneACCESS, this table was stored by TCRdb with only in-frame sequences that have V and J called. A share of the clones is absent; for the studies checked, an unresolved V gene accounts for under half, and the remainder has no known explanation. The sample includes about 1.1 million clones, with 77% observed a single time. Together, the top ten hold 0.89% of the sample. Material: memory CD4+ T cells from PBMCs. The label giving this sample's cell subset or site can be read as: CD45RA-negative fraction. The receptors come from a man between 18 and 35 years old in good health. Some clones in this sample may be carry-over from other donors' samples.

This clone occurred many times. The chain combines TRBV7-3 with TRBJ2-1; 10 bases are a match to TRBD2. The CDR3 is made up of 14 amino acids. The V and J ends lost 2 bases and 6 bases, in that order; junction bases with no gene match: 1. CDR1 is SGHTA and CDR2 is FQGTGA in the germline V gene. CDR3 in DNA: TGTGCCAGCAGCTTAGGGACTAGCGCCAATGAGCAGTTCTTC. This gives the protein CASSLGTSANEQFF.

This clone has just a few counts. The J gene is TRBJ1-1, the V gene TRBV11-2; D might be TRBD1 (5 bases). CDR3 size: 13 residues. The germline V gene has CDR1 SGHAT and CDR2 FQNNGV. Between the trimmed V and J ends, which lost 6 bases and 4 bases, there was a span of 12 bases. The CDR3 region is CASSRGFGTEAFF. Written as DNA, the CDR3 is TGTGCCAGCAGTAGGGGTTTTGGCACTGAAGCTTTCTTT.

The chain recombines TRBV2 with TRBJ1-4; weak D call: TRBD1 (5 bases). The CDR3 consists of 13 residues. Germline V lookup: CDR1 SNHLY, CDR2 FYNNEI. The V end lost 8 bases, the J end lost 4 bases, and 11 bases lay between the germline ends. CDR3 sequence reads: CASSSGINEKLFF. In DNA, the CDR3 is TGTGCCAGCTCATCAGGGATTAATGAAAAACTGTTTTTT.

The CDR3 bases are TGTGCCAGCAGGGGTATGTCGGGAACAGATACGCAGTATTTT. Translating gives CASRGMSGTDTQYF. The chain couples TRBV2 to TRBJ2-3, with D perhaps matching TRBD2 (5 bases). This CDR3 has 14 amino acids. With 6 bases removed from V and 3 bases from J, the gap between germline ends came to 13 bases. Per the germline V gene, CDR1 is SNHLY and CDR2 is FYNNEI.

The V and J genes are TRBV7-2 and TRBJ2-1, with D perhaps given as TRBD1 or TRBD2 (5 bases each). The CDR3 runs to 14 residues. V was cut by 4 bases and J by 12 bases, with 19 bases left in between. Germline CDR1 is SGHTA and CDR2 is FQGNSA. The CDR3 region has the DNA TGTGCCAGCAGCTCGAGGACCGGGGCTTCGGGGCAGTTCTTC. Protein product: CASSSRTGASGQFF.

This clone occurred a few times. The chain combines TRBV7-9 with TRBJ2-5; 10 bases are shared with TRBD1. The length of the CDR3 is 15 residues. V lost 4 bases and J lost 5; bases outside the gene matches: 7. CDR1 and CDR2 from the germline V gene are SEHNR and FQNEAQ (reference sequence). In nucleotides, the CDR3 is TGTGCCAGCAGCTCTGGGACAGGGGAGTCGGAGACCCAGTACTTC. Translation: CASSSGTGESETQYF.

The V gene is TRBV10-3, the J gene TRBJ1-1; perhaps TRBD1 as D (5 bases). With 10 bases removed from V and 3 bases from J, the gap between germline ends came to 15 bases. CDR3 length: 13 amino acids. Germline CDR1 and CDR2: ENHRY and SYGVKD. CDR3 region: CATGYGGDTEAFF. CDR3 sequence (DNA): TGTGCCACCGGTTATGGGGGGGACACTGAAGCTTTCTTT.

The CDR3 nucleotides read TGCAGCGTTGGCTCGGAGGGGTTTCCCGTCGGAGAAGCTTTCTTT. As protein: CSVGSEGFPVGEAFF. J is TRBJ1-1 and V is TRBV29-1; maybe TRBD1 (5 bases). Germline V gene sequence: CDR1 SQVTM, CDR2 ANQGSEA. This CDR3 comprises 15 residues. V was cut by 4 bases and J by 8 bases, with 23 bases left in between.

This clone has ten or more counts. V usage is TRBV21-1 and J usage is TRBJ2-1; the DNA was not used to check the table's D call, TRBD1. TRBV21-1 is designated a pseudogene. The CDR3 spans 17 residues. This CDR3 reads CASPLSRGQGVYNEQFF. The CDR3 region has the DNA TGTGCCAGCCCCCTTAGTAGGGGACAGGGGGTGTACAATGAGCAGTTCTTC.

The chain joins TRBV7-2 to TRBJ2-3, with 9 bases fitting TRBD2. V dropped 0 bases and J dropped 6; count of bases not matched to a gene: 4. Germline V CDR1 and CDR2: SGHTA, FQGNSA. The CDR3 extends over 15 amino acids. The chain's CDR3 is CASSLAAGGKDTQYF. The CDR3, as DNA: TGTGCCAGCAGCTTAGCCGCGGGAGGGAAGGATACGCAGTATTTT.

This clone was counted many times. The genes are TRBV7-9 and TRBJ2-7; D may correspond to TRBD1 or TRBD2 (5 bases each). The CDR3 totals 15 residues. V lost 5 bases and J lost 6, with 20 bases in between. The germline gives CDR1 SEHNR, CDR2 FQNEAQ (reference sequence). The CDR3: CASSTTSGRGREQYF. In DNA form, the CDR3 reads TGTGCCAGCAGCACAACCTCCGGTCGGGGACGCGAGCAGTACTTC.

The CDR3 DNA is TGTGCCAGCAGGTCAGGGGGCCTCGGGGAGCTGTTTTTT. This gives the protein CASRSGGLGELFF. The chain uses TRBV27 and TRBJ2-2, with 8 bases matching TRBD1. Trimming at V came to 6 bases and at J to 7 bases, leaving 4 bases not matched to a gene. Germline lookup yields CDR1 MNHEY and CDR2 SMNVEV (reference sequence). The CDR3 has 13 residues.

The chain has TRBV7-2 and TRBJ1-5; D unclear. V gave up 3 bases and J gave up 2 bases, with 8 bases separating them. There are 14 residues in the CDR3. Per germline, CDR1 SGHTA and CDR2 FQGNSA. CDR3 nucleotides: TGTGCCAGCAGCTTTAACAGTGGCAATCAGCCCCAGCATTTT. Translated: CASSFNSGNQPQHF.

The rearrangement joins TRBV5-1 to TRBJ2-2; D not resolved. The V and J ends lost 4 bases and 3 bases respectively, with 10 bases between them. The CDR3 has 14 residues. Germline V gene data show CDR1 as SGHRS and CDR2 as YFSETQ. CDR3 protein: CASSNTDYTGELFF. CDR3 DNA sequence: TGCGCCAGCAGCAACACAGATTACACCGGGGAGCTGTTTTTT.

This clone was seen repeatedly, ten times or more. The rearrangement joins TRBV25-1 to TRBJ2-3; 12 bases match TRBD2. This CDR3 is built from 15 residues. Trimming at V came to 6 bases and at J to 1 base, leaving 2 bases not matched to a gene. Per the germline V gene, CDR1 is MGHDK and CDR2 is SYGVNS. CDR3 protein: CASSRLAGGTDTQYF. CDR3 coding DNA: TGTGCCAGCAGCCGACTAGCGGGAGGCACAGATACGCAGTATTTT.